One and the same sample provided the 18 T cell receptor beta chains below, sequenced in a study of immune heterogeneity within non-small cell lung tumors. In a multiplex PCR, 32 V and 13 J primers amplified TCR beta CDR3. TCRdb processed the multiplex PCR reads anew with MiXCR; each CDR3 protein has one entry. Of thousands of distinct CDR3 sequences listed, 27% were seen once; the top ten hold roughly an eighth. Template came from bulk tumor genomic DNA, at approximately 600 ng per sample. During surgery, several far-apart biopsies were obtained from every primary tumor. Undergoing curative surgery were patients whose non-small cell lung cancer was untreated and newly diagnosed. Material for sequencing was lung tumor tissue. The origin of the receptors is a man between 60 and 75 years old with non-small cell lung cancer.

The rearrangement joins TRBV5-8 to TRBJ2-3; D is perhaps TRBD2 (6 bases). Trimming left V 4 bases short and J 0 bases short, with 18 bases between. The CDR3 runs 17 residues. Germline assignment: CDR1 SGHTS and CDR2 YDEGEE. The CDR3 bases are TGTGCCAGCAGCCCGTCTTTAGCGGTATCTAGCACAGATACGCAGTATTTT. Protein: CASSPSLAVSSTDTQYF.

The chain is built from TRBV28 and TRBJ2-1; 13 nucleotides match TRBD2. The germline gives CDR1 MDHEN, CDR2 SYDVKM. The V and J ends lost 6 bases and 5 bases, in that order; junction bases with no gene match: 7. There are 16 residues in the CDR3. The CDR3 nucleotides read TGTGCCAGCAGGCGCCCCGGACTAGCGGGAGACAATGAGCAGTTCTTC. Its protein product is CASRRPGLAGDNEQFF. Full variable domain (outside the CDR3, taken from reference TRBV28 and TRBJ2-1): DVKVTQSSRYLVKRTGEKVFLECVQDMDHENMFWYRQDPGLGLRLIYFSYDVKMKEKGDIPEGYSVSREKKERFSLILESASTNQTSMYLCASRRPGLAGDNEQFFGPGTRLTVL.

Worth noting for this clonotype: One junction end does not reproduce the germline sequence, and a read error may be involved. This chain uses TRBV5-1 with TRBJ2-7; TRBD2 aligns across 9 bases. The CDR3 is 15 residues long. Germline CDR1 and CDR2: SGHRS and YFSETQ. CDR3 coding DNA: TGCGCCAGCAGCTTCCTTTCTAGCGGGGCCTACGAGCAGTGCTTC. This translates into CASSFLSSGAYEQCF.

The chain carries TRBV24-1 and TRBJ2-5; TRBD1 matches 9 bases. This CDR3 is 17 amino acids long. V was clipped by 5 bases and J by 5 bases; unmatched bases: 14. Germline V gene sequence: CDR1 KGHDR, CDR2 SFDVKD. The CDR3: CATSALPGGQGFETQYF. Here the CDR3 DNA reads TGTGCCACCAGTGCCCTACCGGGGGGACAGGGTTTTGAGACCCAGTACTTC.

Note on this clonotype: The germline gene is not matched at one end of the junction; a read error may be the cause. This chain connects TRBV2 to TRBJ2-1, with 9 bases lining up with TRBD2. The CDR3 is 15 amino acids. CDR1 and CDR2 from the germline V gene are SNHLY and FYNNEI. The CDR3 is CSSSQVSGSWNEQFF. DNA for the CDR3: TGTTCCAGCAGTCAAGTTAGCGGGAGTTGGAATGAGCAGTTCTTC.

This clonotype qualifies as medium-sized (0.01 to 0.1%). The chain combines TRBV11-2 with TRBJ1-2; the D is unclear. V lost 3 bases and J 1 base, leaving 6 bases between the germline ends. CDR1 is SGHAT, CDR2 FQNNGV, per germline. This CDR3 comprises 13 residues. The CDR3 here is CASSFGSNYGYTF. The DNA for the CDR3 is TGTGCCAGCAGCTTCGGCAGTAACTATGGCTACACCTTC. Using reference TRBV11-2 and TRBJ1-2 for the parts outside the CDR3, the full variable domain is EAGVAQSPRYKIIEKRQSVAFWCNPISGHATLYWYQQILGQGPKLLIQFQNNGVVDDSQLPKDRFSAERLKGVDSTLKIQPAKLEDSAVYLCASSFGSNYGYTFGSGTRLTVV.

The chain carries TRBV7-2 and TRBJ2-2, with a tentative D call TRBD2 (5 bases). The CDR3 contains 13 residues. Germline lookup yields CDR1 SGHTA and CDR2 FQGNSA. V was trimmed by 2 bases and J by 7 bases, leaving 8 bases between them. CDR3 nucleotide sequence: TGTGCCAGCAGCTTACCGGGGATCGGGGAGCTGTTTTTT. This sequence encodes CASSLPGIGELFF.

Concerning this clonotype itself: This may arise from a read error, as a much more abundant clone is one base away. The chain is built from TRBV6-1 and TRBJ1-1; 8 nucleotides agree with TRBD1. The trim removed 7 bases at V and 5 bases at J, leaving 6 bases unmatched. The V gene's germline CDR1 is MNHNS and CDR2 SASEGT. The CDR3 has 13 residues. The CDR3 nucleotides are TGTGCCAGCAATACAGGGGGGATGACTGAAGCTTTCTTT. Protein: CASNTGGMTEAFF.

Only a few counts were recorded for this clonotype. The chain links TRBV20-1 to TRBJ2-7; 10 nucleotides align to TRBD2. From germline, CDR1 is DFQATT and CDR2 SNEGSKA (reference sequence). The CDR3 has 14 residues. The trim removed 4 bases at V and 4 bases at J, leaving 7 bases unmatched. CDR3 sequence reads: CSAIPSGSQYEQYF. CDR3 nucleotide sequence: TGCAGTGCTATACCTAGCGGGAGCCAATACGAGCAGTACTTC.

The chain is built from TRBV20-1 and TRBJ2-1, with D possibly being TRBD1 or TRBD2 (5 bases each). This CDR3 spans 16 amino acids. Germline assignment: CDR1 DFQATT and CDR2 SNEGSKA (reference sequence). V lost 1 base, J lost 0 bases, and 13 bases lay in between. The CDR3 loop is CSARAPGTLSYNEQFF. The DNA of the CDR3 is TGCAGTGCTAGAGCCCCCGGGACCCTCTCCTACAATGAGCAGTTCTTC.

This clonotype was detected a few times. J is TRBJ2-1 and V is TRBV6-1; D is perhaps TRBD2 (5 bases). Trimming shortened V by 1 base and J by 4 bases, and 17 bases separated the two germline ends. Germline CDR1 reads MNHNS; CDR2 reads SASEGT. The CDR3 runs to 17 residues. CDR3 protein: CASSEGGMRERYNEQFF. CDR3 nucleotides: TGTGCCAGCAGTGAAGGGGGAATGAGGGAGAGGTACAATGAGCAGTTCTTC.

The CDR3 loop reads CASRFTGDWAKAFF. The CDR3, as DNA: TGTGCCAGCAGATTCACAGGGGATTGGGCTAAAGCTTTCTTT. The rearrangement joins TRBV5-5 to TRBJ1-1; 7 bases are shared with TRBD1. Germline trimming cut 5 bases from V and 9 bases from J; bases unmatched to any gene: 13. Germline CDR1 reads SGHKS; CDR2 reads YYEKEE (reference sequence). The CDR3 runs 14 residues. Together with reference TRBV5-5 and TRBJ1-1, the CDR3 gives the full variable domain: DAGVTQSPTHLIKTRGQQVTLRCSPISGHKSVSWYQQVLGQGPQFIFQYYEKEERGRGNFPDRFSARQFPNYSSELNVNALLLGDSALYLCASRFTGDWAKAFFGQGTRLTVV.

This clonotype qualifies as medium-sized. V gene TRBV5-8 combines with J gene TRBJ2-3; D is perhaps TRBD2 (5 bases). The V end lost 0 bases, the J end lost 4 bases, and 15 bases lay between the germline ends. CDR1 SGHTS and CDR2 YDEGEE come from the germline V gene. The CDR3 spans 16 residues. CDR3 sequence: CASSLGPGSPADTQYF. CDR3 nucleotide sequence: TGTGCCAGCAGCTTGGGGCCGGGATCCCCCGCAGATACGCAGTATTTT.

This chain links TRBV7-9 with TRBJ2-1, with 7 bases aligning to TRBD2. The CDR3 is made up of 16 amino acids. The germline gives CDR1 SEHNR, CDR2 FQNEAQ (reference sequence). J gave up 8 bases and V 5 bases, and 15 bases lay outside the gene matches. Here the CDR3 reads CASSPGGGSWFDEQFF. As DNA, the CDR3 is TGTGCCAGCAGCCCCGGGGGAGGGAGTTGGTTCGATGAGCAGTTCTTC.

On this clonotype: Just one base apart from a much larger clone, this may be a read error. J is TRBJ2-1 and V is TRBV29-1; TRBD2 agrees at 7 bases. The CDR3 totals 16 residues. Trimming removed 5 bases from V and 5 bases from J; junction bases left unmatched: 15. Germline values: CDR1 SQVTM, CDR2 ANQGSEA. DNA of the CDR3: TGCAGCGTTAACCAATTCTGGGGGGGTGAGAACAATGAGCAGTTCTTC. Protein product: CSVNQFWGGENNEQFF.

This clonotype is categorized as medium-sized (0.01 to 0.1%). The CDR3 DNA sequence: TGTGCCAGCAGCACTTACCCGACTAGAACCTACGAGCAGTACTTC. Residues: CASSTYPTRTYEQYF. This sequence joins TRBV7-9 and TRBJ2-7; the D gene is possibly TRBD2 (6 bases). Trimming cost V 5 bases and J 2 bases, with 16 bases left between them. The CDR3 is 15 amino acids. Germline V lookup: CDR1 SEHNR, CDR2 FQNEAQ (reference sequence).

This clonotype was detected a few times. CDR3 in amino acids: CASSLNIAGGNEKLFF. The CDR3 DNA sequence: TGTGCCAGCAGCCTCAATATCGCAGGGGGGAATGAAAAACTGTTTTTT. This chain joins TRBV3-1 and TRBJ1-4; 7 bases line up with TRBD1. The CDR3 has 16 amino acids. Germline CDR1 and CDR2: LGHDT and YNNKEL (reference sequence). Trimming cost V 4 bases and J 5 bases; bases outside gene matches: 10.

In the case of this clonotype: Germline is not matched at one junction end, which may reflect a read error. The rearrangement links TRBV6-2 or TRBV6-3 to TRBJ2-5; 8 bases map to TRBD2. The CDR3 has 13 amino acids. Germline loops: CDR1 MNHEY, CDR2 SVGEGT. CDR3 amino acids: CASSPGGEETRYF. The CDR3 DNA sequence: TGTGCCAGCAGTCCCGGGGGGGAAGAGACCCGGTACTTC.